This TCR beta chain was identified during a study of OX40 agonist ivuxolimab in advanced cancers. Autoimmune disease history or systemic immunosuppression led to patients being barred. Measured with immunoSEQ multiplex PCR; TCRdb has only the in-frame clones, and not every one. This table has 80,000 to 100,000 clones, under 95% appearing once. The CDR3 is made up of 16 amino acids. V dropped 1 base and J dropped 6; count of bases not matched to a gene: 3. CDR1 and CDR2 from the germline V gene are SGHNT and YENEEA. This sample comprised CD4+ or CD8+ T cells sorted from blood, obtained in a trial of the OX40 agonist ivuxolimab. This rearrangement joins TRBV11-3 to TRBJ2-1; 13 positions agree with TRBD2. The sequence derives from an adult with an advanced solid tumor such as melanoma, head and neck, liver or kidney cancer. CDR3 sequence: CASSLGTSGGGNEQFF. DNA for the CDR3: TGTGCCAGCAGCTTAGGGACTAGCGGGGGAGGCAATGAGCAGTTCTTC. The entire variable domain, with the rest obtained from reference TRBV11-3 and TRBJ2-1, is as follows: EAGVVQSPRYKIIEKKQPVAFWCNPISGHNTLYWYLQNLGQGPELLIRYENEEAVDDSQLPKDRFSAERLKGVDSTLKIQPAELGDSAVYLCASSLGTSGGGNEQFFGPGTRLTVL.